This T cell receptor (beta chain) was captured by sequencing in a study of shared clonotypes between healthy human individuals. Remarks on this clone: The same CDR3 can be traced to other DNA sequences in this sample.

Profiling relied on immunoSEQ multiplex PCR, and the TCRdb table lists in-frame clones only, not all of them. The table shows some 2,500,000 clones, with around 92% occurring only once. The CDR3 loop spans 14 amino acids. CDR1 and CDR2 (germline): MDHEN, SYDVKM. The germline V and J ends were trimmed by 2 bases and 4 bases, with 12 bases remaining between them. This receptor was identified in a man between 18 and 35 years old in good health. Some clones in this sample may be carry-over from other donors' samples. The rearrangement uses TRBV28 and TRBJ2-7; D ambiguous. Sequencing was performed on naive CD4+ T cells from PBMCs. Sample subset: CD45RA+ positively selected. CDR3 in amino acids: CASSLTGRLYEQYF. Written as DNA, the CDR3 is TGTGCCAGCAGTTTAACGGGCAGATTGTACGAGCAGTACTTC.